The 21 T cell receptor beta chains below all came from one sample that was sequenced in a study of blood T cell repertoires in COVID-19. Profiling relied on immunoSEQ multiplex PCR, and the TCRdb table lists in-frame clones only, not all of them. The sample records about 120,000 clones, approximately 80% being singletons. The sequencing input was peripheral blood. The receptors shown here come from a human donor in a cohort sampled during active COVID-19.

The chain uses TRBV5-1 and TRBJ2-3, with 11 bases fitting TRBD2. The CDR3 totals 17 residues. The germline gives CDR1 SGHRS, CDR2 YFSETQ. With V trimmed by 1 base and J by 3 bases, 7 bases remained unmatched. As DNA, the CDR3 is TGCGCCAGCAGCTTGTCTTTAGCGGGGGGGATTACAGATACGCAGTATTTT. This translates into CASSLSLAGGITDTQYF.

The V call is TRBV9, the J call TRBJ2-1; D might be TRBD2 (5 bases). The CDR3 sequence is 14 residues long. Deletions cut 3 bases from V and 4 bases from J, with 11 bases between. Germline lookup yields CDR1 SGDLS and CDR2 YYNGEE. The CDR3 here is CASSGRREYNEQFF. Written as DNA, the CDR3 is TGTGCCAGCAGCGGAAGACGGGAATACAATGAGCAGTTCTTC. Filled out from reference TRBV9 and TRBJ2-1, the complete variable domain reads DSGVTQTPKHLITATGQRVTLRCSPRSGDLSVYWYQQSLDQGLQFLIQYYNGEERAKGNILERFSAQQFPDLHSELNLSSLELGDSALYFCASSGRREYNEQFFGPGTRLTVL.

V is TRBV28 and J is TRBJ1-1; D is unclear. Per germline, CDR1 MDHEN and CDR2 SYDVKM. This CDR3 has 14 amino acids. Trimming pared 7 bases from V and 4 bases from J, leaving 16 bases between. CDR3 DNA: TGTGCCAGCACCGCCCCAGGATCCGGCACTGAAGCTTTCTTT. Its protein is CASTAPGSGTEAFF.

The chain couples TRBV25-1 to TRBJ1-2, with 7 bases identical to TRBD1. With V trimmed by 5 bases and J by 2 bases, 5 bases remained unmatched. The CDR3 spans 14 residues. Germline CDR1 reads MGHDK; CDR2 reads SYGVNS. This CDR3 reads CASSPGQRNYGYTF. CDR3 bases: TGTGCCAGCAGTCCGGGACAGCGGAACTATGGCTACACCTTC.

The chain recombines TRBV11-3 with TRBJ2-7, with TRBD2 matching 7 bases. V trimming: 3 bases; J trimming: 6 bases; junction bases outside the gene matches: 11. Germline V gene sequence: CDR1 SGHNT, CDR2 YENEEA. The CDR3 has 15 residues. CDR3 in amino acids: CASSFGVVGGSEQYF. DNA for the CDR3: TGTGCCAGCAGCTTCGGGGTAGTCGGGGGGAGCGAGCAGTACTTC.

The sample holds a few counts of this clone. Here the CDR3 reads CASSHDRDGWETQYF. The CDR3 coding sequence is TGTGCCAGCAGCCACGACAGGGATGGTTGGGAGACCCAGTACTTC. The rearrangement links TRBV6-5 to TRBJ2-5; 7 nucleotides agree with TRBD1. The CDR3 loop spans 15 amino acids. Germline CDR1 and CDR2: MNHEY and SVGAGI. The V gene end was trimmed by 6 bases and the J gene end by 5 bases; junction bases not matched to a gene: 12.

The CDR3: CASSLGDRRMEQFF. CDR3 bases: TGTGCCAGCAGTTTAGGGGACAGGAGAATGGAGCAGTTCTTC. The gene calls are TRBV28 and TRBJ2-1; 8 bases are a match to TRBD1. The V gene end was trimmed by 2 bases and the J gene end by 10 bases; junction bases not matched to a gene: 7. CDR1 and CDR2 (germline): MDHEN, SYDVKM. This CDR3 is 14 amino acids long.

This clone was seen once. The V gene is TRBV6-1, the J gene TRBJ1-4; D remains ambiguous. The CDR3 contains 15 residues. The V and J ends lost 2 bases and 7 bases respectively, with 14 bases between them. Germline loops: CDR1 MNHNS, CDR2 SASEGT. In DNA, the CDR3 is TGTGCCAGCAGTGAACTGCACACATCTGGTGAAAAACTGTTTTTT. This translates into CASSELHTSGEKLFF.

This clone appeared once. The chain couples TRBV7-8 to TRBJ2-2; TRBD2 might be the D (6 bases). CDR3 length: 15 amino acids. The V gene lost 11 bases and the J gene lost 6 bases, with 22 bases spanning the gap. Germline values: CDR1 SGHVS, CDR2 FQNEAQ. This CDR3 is CAGGILDSGAGELFF. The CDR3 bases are TGTGCCGGAGGAATTTTGGATAGCGGAGCCGGGGAGCTGTTTTTT.

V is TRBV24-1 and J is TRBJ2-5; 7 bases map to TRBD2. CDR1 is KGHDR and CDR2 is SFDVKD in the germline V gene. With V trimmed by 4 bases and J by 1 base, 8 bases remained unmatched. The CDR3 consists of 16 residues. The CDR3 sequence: CATSDPASGSQETQYF. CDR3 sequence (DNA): TGTGCCACCAGTGACCCGGCTAGCGGTTCCCAAGAGACCCAGTACTTC.

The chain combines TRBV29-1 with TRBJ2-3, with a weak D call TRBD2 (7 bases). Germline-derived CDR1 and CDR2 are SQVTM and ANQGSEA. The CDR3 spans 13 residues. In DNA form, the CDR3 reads TGCACCGGCGGGGGCCAGAGCACAGATACGCAGTATTTT. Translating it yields CTGGGQSTDTQYF.

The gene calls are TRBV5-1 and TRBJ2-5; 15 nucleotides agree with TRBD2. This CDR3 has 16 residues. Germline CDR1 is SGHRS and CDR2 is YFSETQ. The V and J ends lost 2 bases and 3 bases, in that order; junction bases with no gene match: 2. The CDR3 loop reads CASSLRTSGGEETQYF. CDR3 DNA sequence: TGCGCCAGCAGCTTAAGGACTAGCGGGGGGGAAGAGACCCAGTACTTC.

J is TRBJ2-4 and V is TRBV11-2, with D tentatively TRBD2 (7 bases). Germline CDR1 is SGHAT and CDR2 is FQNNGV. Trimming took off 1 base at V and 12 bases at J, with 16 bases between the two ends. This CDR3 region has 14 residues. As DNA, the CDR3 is TGTGCCAGCAGCTTAGTGGGAGGGGGGTCTGATCAGTACTTC. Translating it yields CASSLVGGGSDQYF.

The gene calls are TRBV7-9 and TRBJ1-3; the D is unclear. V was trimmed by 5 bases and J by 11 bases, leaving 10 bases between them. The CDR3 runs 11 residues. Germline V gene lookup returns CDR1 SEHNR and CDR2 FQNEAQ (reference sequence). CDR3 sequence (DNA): TGTGCCAGCAGCGCCGAGGTCTCCATATATTTT. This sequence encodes CASSAEVSIYF.

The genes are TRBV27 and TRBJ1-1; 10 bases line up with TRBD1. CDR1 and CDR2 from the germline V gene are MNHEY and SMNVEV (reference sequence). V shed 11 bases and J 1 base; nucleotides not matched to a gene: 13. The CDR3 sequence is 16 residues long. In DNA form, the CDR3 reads TGTGCCGCCCTAAACCGGGACAGGGGTGGGAACACTGAAGCTTTCTTT. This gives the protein CAALNRDRGGNTEAFF.

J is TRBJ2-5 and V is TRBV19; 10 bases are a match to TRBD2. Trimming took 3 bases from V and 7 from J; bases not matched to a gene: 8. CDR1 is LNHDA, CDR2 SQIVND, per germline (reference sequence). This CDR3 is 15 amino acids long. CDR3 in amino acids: CASSIGLAGELTQYF. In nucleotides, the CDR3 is TGTGCCAGTAGTATCGGTCTAGCGGGGGAATTGACCCAGTACTTC.

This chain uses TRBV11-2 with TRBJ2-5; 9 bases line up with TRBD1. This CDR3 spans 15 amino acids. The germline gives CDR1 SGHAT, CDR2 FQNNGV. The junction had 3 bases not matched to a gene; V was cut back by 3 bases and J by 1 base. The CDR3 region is CASSLGTGSQETQYF. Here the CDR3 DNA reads TGTGCCAGCAGCTTGGGGACAGGGTCCCAAGAGACCCAGTACTTC.

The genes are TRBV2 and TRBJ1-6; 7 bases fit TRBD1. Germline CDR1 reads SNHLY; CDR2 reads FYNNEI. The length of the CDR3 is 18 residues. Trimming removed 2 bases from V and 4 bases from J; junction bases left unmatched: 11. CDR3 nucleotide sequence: TGTGCCAGCAGTGAAAGGAACAGGGGCCTCCCTTATAATTCACCCCTCCACTTT. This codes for CASSERNRGLPYNSPLHF.

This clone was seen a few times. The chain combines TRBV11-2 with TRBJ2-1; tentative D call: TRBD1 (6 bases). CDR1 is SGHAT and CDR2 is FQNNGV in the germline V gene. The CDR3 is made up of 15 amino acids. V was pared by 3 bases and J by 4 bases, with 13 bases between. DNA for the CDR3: TGTGCCAGCAGCTTTGCGACAGGAGAATACAATGAGCAGTTCTTC. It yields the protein CASSFATGEYNEQFF.

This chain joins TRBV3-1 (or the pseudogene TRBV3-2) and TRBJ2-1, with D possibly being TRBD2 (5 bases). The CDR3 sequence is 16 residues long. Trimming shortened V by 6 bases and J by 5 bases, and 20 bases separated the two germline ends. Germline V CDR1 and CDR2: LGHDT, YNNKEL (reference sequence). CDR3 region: CASSHLRALTDNEQFF. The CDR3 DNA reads TGTGCCAGCAGTCATCTGAGGGCTTTGACTGACAATGAGCAGTTCTTC.

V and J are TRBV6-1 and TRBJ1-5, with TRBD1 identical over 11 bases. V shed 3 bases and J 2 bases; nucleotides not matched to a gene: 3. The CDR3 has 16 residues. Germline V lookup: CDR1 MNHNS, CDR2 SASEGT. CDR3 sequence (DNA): TGTGCCAGCAGTGAGGGGACAGGGGGTGGCAATCAGCCCCAGCATTTT. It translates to CASSEGTGGGNQPQHF.